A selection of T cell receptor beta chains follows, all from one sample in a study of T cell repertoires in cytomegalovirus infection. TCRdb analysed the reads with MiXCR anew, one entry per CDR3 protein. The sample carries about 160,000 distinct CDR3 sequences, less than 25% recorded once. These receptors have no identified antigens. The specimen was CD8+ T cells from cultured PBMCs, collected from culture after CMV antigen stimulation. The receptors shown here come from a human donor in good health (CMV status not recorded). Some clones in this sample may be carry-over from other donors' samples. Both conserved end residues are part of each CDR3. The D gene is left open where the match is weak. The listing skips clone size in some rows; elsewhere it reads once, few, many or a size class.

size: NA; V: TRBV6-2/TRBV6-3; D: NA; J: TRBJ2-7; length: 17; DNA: TGTGCCAGCAGTTACGGCGCGGGACATCTTGGGAACTACGAGCAGTACTTC; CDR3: CASSYGAGHLGNYEQYF
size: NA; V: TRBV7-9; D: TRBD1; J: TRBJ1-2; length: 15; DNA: TGTGCCAGCAGCTTAGGGACGGGGACAGGGTTTGGCTACACCTTC; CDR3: CASSLGTGTGFGYTF
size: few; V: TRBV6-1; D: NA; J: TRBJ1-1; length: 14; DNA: TGTGCCGGGGAGGATCGTTCTAAGAACACTGAAGCTTTCTTT; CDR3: CAGEDRSKNTEAFF
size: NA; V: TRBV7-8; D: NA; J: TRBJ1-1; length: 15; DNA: TGTGCCAGCAGCTCCCTGGAGGGTAGGAACACTGAAGCTTTCTTT; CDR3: CASSSLEGRNTEAFF
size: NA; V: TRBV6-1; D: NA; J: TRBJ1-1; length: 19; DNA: TGTGCCAGCAGCAAGCGGACTATTGTTCCCAGCGTTGGGGGGGATGAAGCTTTCTTT; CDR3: CASSKRTIVPSVGGDEAFF
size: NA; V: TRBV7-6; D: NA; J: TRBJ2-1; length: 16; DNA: TGTGCCAGCAGCTTAGAAAGCCCGAGCTCCTACAATGAGCAGTTCTTC; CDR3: CASSLESPSSYNEQFF
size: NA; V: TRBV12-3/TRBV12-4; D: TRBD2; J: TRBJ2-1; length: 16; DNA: TGTGCCAGCAGCCTTCCCGGACTAGCGGGGGGTAGTGAGCAGTTCTTC; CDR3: CASSLPGLAGGSEQFF
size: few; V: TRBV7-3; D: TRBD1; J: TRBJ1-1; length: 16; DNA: TGTGCCAGCAGCTTACTATCGACAGGGGGCCGTACTGAAGCTTTCTTT; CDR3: CASSLLSTGGRTEAFF
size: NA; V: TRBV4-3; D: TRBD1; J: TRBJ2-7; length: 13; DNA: TGCGCCAGCAGCCACGGGACAGGTGGCGAGCAGTACTTC; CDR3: CASSHGTGGEQYF
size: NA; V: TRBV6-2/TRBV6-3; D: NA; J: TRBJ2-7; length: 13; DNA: TGTGCCAGCAGTTACTACGGGGACCGAGAGCAGTACTTC; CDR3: CASSYYGDREQYF
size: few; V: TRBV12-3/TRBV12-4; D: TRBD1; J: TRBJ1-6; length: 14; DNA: TGTGCCAGCAGGCTAGGGGGCGGCCGATCACCCCTCCACTTT; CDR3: CASRLGGGRSPLHF
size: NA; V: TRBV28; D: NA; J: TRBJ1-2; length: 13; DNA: TGTGCCAGCAGTCCCAGGGTCCTCTATGGCTACACCTTC; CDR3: CASSPRVLYGYTF
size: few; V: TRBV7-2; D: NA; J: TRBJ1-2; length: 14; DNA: TGTGCCAGCAGCCCTAGGCCGGAGAACTATGGCTACACCTTC; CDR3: CASSPRPENYGYTF
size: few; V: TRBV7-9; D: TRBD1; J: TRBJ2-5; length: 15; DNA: TGTGCCAGCAGACCAGGACAGGGTTGGGTAGAGACCCAGTACTTC; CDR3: CASRPGQGWVETQYF
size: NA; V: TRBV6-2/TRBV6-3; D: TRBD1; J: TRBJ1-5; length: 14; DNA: TGTGCCAGCAGTGTGAACAGGGGGAATCAGCCCCAGCATTTT; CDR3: CASSVNRGNQPQHF
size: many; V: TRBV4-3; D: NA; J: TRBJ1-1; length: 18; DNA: TGCGCCAGCAGCCTCCGAAGGACAGCCGCGAACTATAACACTGAAGCTTTCTTT; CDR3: CASSLRRTAANYNTEAFF
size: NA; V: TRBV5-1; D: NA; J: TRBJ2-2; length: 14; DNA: TGCGCCAGCAGCCGCCCGGCAGCGACCGGGGAGCTGTTTTTT; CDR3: CASSRPAATGELFF
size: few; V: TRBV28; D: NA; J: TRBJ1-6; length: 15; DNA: TGTGCCAGCAGTTTGTTGTTAACCTATAATTCACCCCTCCACTTT; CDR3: CASSLLLTYNSPLHF
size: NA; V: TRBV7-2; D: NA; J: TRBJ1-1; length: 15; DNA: TGTGCCAGCAGCTTAGCAGGGATGGGAGGCACTGAAGCTTTCTTT; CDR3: CASSLAGMGGTEAFF
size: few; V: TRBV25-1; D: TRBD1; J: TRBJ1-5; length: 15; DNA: TGTGCCAGCAGTGAAGGACAGGGGCGACATCAGCCCCAGCATTTT; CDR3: CASSEGQGRHQPQHF
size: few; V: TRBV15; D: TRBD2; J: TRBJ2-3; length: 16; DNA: TGTGCCACCAGCGCTACGGGGGGGGGGACCCCCTCTGGGCAGTATTTT; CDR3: CATSATGGGTPSGQYF
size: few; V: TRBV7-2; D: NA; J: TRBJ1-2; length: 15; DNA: TGTGCCAGCACCCACGGAAGGGGTTTTAACTATGGCTACACCTTC; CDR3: CASTHGRGFNYGYTF
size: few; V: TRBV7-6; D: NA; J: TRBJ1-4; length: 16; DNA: TGTGCCAGCAGCTTAGGAGGACAGTCATCTAGTGAAAAACTGTTTTTT; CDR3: CASSLGGQSSSEKLFF
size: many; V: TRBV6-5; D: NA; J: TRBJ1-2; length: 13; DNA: TGTGCCAGCAGTTACCCAGGGAACTATGGCTACACCTTC; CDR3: CASSYPGNYGYTF
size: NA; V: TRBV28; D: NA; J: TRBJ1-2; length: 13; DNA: TGTGCCAGCAGTTTTGCGCTTAACTATGGCTACACCTTC; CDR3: CASSFALNYGYTF
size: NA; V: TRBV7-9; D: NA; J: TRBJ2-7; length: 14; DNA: TGTGCCAGCAGCTTAGATGCAGGGACCTACGAGCAGTACTTC; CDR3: CASSLDAGTYEQYF
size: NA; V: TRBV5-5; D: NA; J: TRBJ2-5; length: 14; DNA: TGTGCCAGCAGCTTGTTTGCGGGGAGGGAGACCCAGTACTTC; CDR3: CASSLFAGRETQYF
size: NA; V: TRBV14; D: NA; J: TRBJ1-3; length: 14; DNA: TGTGCCAGCAGCCGCGAGAGCTCTGGAAACACCATATATTTT; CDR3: CASSRESSGNTIYF
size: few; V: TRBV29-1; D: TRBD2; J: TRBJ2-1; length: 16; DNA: TGCAGCGTTGAATTTCCCGGGACTAGCCGCCTGGGAGAGCAGTTCTTC; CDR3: CSVEFPGTSRLGEQFF
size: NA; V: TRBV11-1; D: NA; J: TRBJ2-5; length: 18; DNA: TGTGCCAGCAGCTCCCTGTGGGGAGTTGACCCTAAGACGGAGACCCAGTACTTC; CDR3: CASSSLWGVDPKTETQYF
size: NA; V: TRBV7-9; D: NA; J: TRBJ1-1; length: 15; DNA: TGTGCCAGCAGCTCCGGAGTCGGAGGGAACACTGAAGCTTTCTTT; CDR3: CASSSGVGGNTEAFF
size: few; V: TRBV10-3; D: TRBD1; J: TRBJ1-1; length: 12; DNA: TGTGCCATCAGAAATGACAGGGACCGAGCTTTCTTT; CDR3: CAIRNDRDRAFF
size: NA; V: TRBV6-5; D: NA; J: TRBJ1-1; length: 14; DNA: TGTGCCAGCAGTTATGGGGGAAAAGACACTGAAGCTTTCTTT; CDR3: CASSYGGKDTEAFF
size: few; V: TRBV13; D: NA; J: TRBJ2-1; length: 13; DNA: TGTGCCAGCAACCGGGGTGGAGGGAATGAGCAGTTCTTC; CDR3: CASNRGGGNEQFF
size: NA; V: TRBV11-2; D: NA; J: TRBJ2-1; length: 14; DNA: TGTGCCAGCAGCGACGGACACCCATACAATGAGCAGTTCTTC; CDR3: CASSDGHPYNEQFF
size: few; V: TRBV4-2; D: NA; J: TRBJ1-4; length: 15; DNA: TGTGCCAGCAGCCAAAGGTCACCGTCTAATGAAAAACTGTTTTTT; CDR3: CASSQRSPSNEKLFF
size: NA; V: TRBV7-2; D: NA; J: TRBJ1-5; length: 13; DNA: TGTGCCAGCACCGAGGGCTTTAATCAGCCCCAGCATTTT; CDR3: CASTEGFNQPQHF
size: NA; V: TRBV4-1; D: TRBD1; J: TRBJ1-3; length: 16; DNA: TGCGCCAGCAGCCAAGGGACAGGGTTCACTGGAAACACCATATATTTT; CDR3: CASSQGTGFTGNTIYF
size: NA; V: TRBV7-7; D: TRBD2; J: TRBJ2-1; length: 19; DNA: TGTGCTAGCAGCTTAGTCACCGGGACTAGCGGGGGTACGTACAATGAGCAGTTCTTC; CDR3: CASSLVTGTSGGTYNEQFF
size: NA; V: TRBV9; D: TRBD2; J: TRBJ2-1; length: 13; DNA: TGTGCCAGCAGCGTCGGGACTAGCAATGAGCAGTTCTTC; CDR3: CASSVGTSNEQFF
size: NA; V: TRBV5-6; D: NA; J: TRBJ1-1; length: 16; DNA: TGTGCCAGCAGCTTGGGGCATAGGGGCAAGAACACTGAAGCTTTCTTT; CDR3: CASSLGHRGKNTEAFF
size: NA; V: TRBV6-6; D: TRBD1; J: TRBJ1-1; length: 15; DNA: TGTGCCAGCAGCCCCGGGACAGGATGGTACACTGAAGCTTTCTTT; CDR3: CASSPGTGWYTEAFF
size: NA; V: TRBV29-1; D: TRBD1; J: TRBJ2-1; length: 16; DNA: TGCAGCGTTGAAGACCCAACAGGGGGTGGCTACAATGAGCAGTTCTTC; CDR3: CSVEDPTGGGYNEQFF